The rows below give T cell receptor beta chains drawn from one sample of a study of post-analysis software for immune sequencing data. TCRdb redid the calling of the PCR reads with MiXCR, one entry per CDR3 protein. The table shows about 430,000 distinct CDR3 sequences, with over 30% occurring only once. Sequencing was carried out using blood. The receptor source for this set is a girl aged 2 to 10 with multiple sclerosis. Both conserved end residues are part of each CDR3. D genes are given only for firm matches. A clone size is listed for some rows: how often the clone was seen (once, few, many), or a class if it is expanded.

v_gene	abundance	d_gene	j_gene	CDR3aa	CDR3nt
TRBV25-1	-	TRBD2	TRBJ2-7	CASSELGGGLGQYF	TGTGCCAGCAGTGAACTCGGGGGGGGCCTGGGGCAGTACTTC
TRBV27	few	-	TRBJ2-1	CASSSSTNEQFF	TGTGCCAGCAGTTCAAGCACCAATGAGCAGTTCTTC
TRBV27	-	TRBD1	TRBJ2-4	CASSFGRGRTGTEQYF	TGTGCCAGCAGTTTCGGTCGGGGTCGGACAGGGACTGAGCAGTACTTC
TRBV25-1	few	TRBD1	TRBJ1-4	CASSDQTGANEKLFF	TGTGCCAGCAGTGACCAGACAGGGGCGAATGAAAAACTGTTTTTT
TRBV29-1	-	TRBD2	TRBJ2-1	CSVANRIWASGGHRNEQFF	TGCAGCGTTGCTAATAGAATCTGGGCTAGCGGGGGCCATAGGAATGAGCAGTTCTTC
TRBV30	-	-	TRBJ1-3	CAWTPTGGSGNTIYF	TGTGCCTGGACTCCAACGGGAGGCTCTGGAAACACCATATATTTT
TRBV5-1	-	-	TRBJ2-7	CASSLYPKASYEQYF	TGCGCCAGCAGCTTGTATCCTAAGGCCTCCTACGAGCAGTACTTC
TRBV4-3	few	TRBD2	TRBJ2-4	CASSRSALAGVGNIQYF	TGCGCCAGTAGCCGCAGCGCACTAGCGGGAGTTGGTAACATTCAGTACTTC
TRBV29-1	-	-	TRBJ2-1	CSVVPSYNEQFF	TGCAGCGTTGTTCCCTCCTACAATGAGCAGTTCTTC
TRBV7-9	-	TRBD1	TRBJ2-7	CVSSLWDRAYEQYF	TGTGTCAGCAGCTTGTGGGACAGGGCCTACGAGCAGTACTTC
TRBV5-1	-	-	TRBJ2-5	CASKQPGGLETQYF	TGCGCCAGTAAGCAGCCCGGGGGGCTAGAGACCCAGTACTTC
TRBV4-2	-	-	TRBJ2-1	CASSQARGAYNEQFF	TGTGCCAGCAGCCAGGCCCGGGGTGCCTACAATGAGCAGTTCTTC
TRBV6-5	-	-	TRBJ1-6	CASSWGTRGSPLHF	TGTGCCAGCAGTTGGGGGACCCGCGGTTCACCCCTCCACTTT
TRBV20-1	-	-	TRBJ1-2	CSARDLRSEGGYTF	TGCAGTGCTAGAGATTTGAGGTCAGAAGGGGGCTACACCTTC
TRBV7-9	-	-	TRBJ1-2	CASSFPSSGTSPRNGYTF	TGTGCCAGCAGCTTCCCGTCGAGTGGGACATCCCCAAGGAATGGCTACACCTTC
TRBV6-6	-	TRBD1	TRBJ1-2	CASNDRENGYTF	TGTGCCAGCAACGACAGGGAAAATGGCTACACCTTC
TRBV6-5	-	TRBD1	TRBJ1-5	CASSTGTGSNQPQHF	TGTGCCAGCAGTACCGGGACAGGTAGCAATCAGCCCCAGCATTTT
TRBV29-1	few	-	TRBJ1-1	CSVDFSAMNTEAFF	TGCAGCGTTGATTTTTCGGCAATGAACACTGAAGCTTTCTTT
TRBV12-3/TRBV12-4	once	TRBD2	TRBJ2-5	CASSTRSGRFRETQYF	TGTGCCAGCAGCACCCGTAGCGGGAGGTTTCGTGAGACCCAGTACTTC
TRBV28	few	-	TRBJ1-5	CASGRMSNQPQHF	TGTGCCAGCGGCAGAATGAGCAATCAGCCCCAGCATTTT
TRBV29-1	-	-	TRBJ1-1	CSARGGNTEAFF	TGCAGTGCTAGAGGTGGGAACACTGAAGCTTTCTTT
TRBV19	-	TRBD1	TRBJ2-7	CASSSFGTGRYEQYF	TGTGCCAGTAGTAGCTTCGGGACAGGGCGCTACGAGCAGTACTTC
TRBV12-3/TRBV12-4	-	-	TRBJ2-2	CASSPEGSTGELFF	TGTGCCAGCAGCCCCGAAGGGAGCACCGGGGAGCTGTTTTTT
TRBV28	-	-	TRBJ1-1	CASSLVPRVNTEAFF	TGTGCCAGCAGTTTAGTTCCCAGGGTGAACACTGAAGCTTTCTTT